These 14 T cell receptor beta chains came from one sample sequenced in a study of blood T cell repertoires in COVID-19. TCRdb keeps only in-frame clones here, not all; method: immunoSEQ multiplex PCR. Of 300,000 or so clones listed, approximately 89% are singletons. The sequenced sample consisted of peripheral blood. These receptors were obtained from a woman aged 45-59 years who had recovered from COVID-19.

The V and J genes are TRBV7-2 and TRBJ2-2; 11 bases agree with TRBD2. Germline CDR1 SGHTA, CDR2 FQGNSA. The CDR3 is made up of 15 amino acids. V was clipped by 5 bases and J by 6 bases; unmatched bases: 5. The CDR3 loop is CASSPASGRSGELFF. The CDR3, as DNA: TGTGCCAGCAGCCCAGCTAGCGGGAGGTCCGGGGAGCTGTTTTTT.

V usage is TRBV7-7 and J usage is TRBJ2-5; tentatively, D is TRBD2 (6 bases). CDR1 and CDR2 from the germline V gene are SSHAT and FNYEAQ (reference sequence). V lost 1 base to trimming and J lost 5 bases, with 11 bases between them. The CDR3 contains 14 residues. CDR3 sequence reads: CASSLELAAETQYF. The CDR3, as DNA: TGTGCCAGCAGCTTAGAACTAGCAGCGGAGACCCAGTACTTC.

V is TRBV24-1 and J is TRBJ2-5, with 8 nucleotides matching TRBD1. This CDR3 spans 16 amino acids. Losses at the gene ends were 0 bases for V and 4 bases for J; bases not matched to a gene: 6. Germline V lookup: CDR1 KGHDR, CDR2 SFDVKD. CDR3 coding DNA: TGTGCCACCAGTGATTTGGCAGGGGGCCGTCGAGAGACCCAGTACTTC. Translated, it gives CATSDLAGGRRETQYF.

The rearrangement uses TRBV28 and TRBJ2-5, with D maybe TRBD2 (5 bases). Trimming removed 3 bases at V and 5 bases at J, with 13 bases between. The CDR3 sequence is 14 residues long. CDR1 and CDR2 from the germline V gene are MDHEN and SYDVKM. CDR3 residues: CASSFRPRRETQYF. As DNA, the CDR3 is TGTGCCAGCAGTTTTCGTCCCAGGAGGGAGACCCAGTACTTC.

This clone occurred a few times. This sequence joins TRBV28 and TRBJ1-1; 7 bases align to TRBD1. The germline V gene has CDR1 MDHEN and CDR2 SYDVKM. The trim removed 3 bases at V and 7 bases at J, leaving 2 bases unmatched. The CDR3 extends over 12 amino acids. The CDR3 spells CASSLGTVEAFF. As DNA, the CDR3 is TGTGCCAGCAGTTTGGGGACAGTTGAAGCTTTCTTT. Based on the CDR3 plus reference TRBV28 and TRBJ1-1, the full variable domain is DVKVTQSSRYLVKRTGEKVFLECVQDMDHENMFWYRQDPGLGLRLIYFSYDVKMKEKGDIPEGYSVSREKKERFSLILESASTNQTSMYLCASSLGTVEAFFGQGTRLTVV.

This clone is medium-sized. The genes are TRBV6-4 and TRBJ2-1, with a weak D call TRBD1 (5 bases). Germline V gene sequence: CDR1 MRHNA, CDR2 SNTAGT. The CDR3 sequence is 13 residues long. V was pared by 4 bases and J by 6 bases, with 10 bases between. CDR3 nucleotides: TGTGCCAGCAGTGTTAGTGACAGCAATGAGCAGTTCTTC. Its translation: CASSVSDSNEQFF.

The chain links TRBV7-9 to TRBJ2-4, with TRBD1 matching 7 bases. Germline V gene lookup returns CDR1 SEHNR and CDR2 FQNEAQ (reference sequence). V dropped 5 bases and J dropped 3; count of bases not matched to a gene: 13. CDR3 length: 17 amino acids. The CDR3 protein is CASSRSRGLDVKNIQYF. CDR3 nucleotides: TGTGCCAGCAGCCGGTCCAGGGGGTTGGATGTCAAAAACATTCAGTACTTC.

The rearrangement joins TRBV5-6 to TRBJ1-3, with D maybe TRBD1 (6 bases). The CDR3 covers 15 residues. CDR1 and CDR2 from the germline V gene are SGHDT and YYEEEE. Trimming removed 4 bases from V and 0 bases from J, with 11 bases in between. CDR3: CASSLDRNSGNTIYF. CDR3 in DNA: TGTGCCAGCAGCCTAGACAGGAACTCTGGAAACACCATATATTTT.

This clone was counted a single time. The chain combines TRBV11-2 with TRBJ2-2; D possibly corresponds to TRBD1 (6 bases). Deletions cut 1 base from V and 5 bases from J, with 11 bases between. The CDR3 runs 15 residues. CDR1 is SGHAT, CDR2 FQNNGV, per germline. The CDR3 here is CASSLVAGATGELFF. The CDR3 bases are TGTGCCAGCAGCTTAGTGGCAGGGGCGACCGGGGAGCTGTTTTTT.

The J gene is TRBJ2-7, the V gene TRBV5-5; 7 nucleotides align to TRBD2. Germline V gene sequence: CDR1 SGHKS, CDR2 YYEKEE (reference sequence). This CDR3 is 14 amino acids long. V gave up 5 bases and J gave up 2 bases; unmatched junction bases: 7. The CDR3 reads CASRETGLAYEQYF. CDR3 nucleotide sequence: TGTGCCAGCAGGGAAACTGGACTAGCCTACGAGCAGTACTTC.

V and J are TRBV6-2 or TRBV6-3 and TRBJ2-7, with 8 bases identical to TRBD1. Germline V gives CDR1 MNHEY, CDR2 SVGEGT. V dropped 5 bases and J dropped 2; count of bases not matched to a gene: 8. The CDR3 sequence is 15 residues long. Here the CDR3 DNA reads TGTGCCAGCAGTCTCACCCAGGGGGCCCCCTACGAGCAGTACTTC. This translates into CASSLTQGAPYEQYF.

V is TRBV5-4 and J is TRBJ2-3; 10 bases align to TRBD2. The CDR3 loop spans 16 amino acids. CDR1 is SGHNT and CDR2 is YYREEE in the germline V gene (reference sequence). Trimming took 3 bases from V and 1 from J; bases not matched to a gene: 5. CDR3 sequence (DNA): TGTGCCAGCAGCTCCGAACTAGCGGGACGCACAGATACGCAGTATTTT. Translating gives CASSSELAGRTDTQYF.

The J gene is TRBJ2-7, the V gene TRBV3-1 (or the pseudogene TRBV3-2); 9 nucleotides agree with TRBD2. The V gene end was trimmed by 3 bases and the J gene end by 6 bases; junction bases not matched to a gene: 6. CDR1 and CDR2 from the germline V gene are LGHDT and YNNKEL (reference sequence). The CDR3 contains 14 residues. This CDR3 reads CASSQGLASAEQYF. CDR3 in DNA: TGTGCCAGCAGCCAGGGACTAGCCTCTGCCGAGCAGTACTTC.

V is TRBV5-6 and J is TRBJ2-7; D perhaps matches TRBD1 (6 bases). The CDR3 spans 13 residues. Trimming shortened V by 7 bases and J by 6 bases, and 17 bases separated the two germline ends. CDR1 and CDR2 from the germline V gene are SGHDT and YYEEEE. The CDR3 is CASRSWGRLEQYF. In DNA form, the CDR3 reads TGTGCCAGCCGGTCCTGGGGGCGCCTCGAGCAGTACTTC.